This is a list of T cell receptor beta chains from one sample in a study of T cells after yellow fever vaccination. Using its own MiXCR run on the 5' RACE reads, TCRdb lists one record per CDR3 protein. The profile shows a few hundred thousand distinct CDR3 sequences, approximately 4% of them singletons. The input for sequencing was PBMCs, taken 5 days after the yellow fever booster vaccination. These receptors were collected from a young man who received the YFV17D yellow fever vaccine. CDR3s include the opening cysteine and the closing phenylalanine or tryptophan. D genes are given only for firm matches. Clone size, where shown, is once, few, many, or a class for clones that have expanded.

D | J | length | V | size | CDR3 | DNA
- | TRBJ2-3 | 15 | TRBV7-2 | few | CASSLGSPDTDTQYF | TGTGCCAGCAGCTTAGGGTCCCCCGACACAGATACGCAGTATTTT
- | TRBJ2-2 | 14 | TRBV4-3 | many | CASSRDSYTGELFF | TGCGCCAGCAGCCGCGACAGCTACACCGGGGAGCTGTTTTTT
- | TRBJ1-1 | 14 | TRBV11-2 | - | CASSLDYGDTEAFF | TGTGCCAGCAGCTTAGATTATGGGGACACTGAAGCTTTCTTT
- | TRBJ1-1 | 14 | TRBV18 | - | CASSPLDRPTEAFF | TGTGCCAGCTCACCCCTAGACAGGCCCACTGAAGCTTTCTTT
- | TRBJ1-5 | 15 | TRBV4-2 | few | CASSQAQDSNQPQHF | TGTGCCAGCAGCCAAGCACAGGATAGCAATCAGCCCCAGCATTTT
- | TRBJ2-5 | 16 | TRBV7-9 | many | CASSPSGLYLRGTQYF | TGTGCCAGCAGCCCATCTGGACTGTACCTCCGGGGGACCCAGTACTTC
- | TRBJ2-4 | 15 | TRBV3-1 | - | CASSYPRSEENIQYF | TGTGCCAGCAGCTATCCAAGGTCCGAAGAAAACATTCAGTACTTC
- | TRBJ2-5 | 14 | TRBV5-1 | - | CASSPTPFQETQYF | TGCGCCAGCAGCCCCACACCTTTTCAAGAGACCCAGTACTTC
TRBD2 | TRBJ2-1 | 14 | TRBV6-6 | - | CASSSSGVANEQFF | TGTGCCAGCAGTTCTAGCGGGGTAGCAAATGAGCAGTTCTTC
- | TRBJ2-1 | 14 | TRBV6-4 | many | CASSPDTPHNEQFF | TGTGCCAGCAGTCCGGACACCCCGCACAATGAGCAGTTCTTC